Listed below are T cell receptor beta chains from one sample, sequenced in a study of molecular identifiers for immune sequencing clone quantification. TCRdb re-called the PCR reads through MiXCR, storing one row per CDR3 protein. The sample contains about 640,000 distinct CDR3 sequences, about 20% of which appear only once. The specimen was naive CD8+ T cells from blood, with Jurkat cell RNA spiked in. These receptor sequences come from a human donor in good health. Some libraries in this study had Jurkat cell RNA spiked in. CDR3s include the opening cysteine and the closing phenylalanine or tryptophan. D genes are given only for firm matches. The size of a clone is reported for some rows only, either as once, few or many, or as a class for expanded clones.

d_call j_call v_call clone_size cdr3_aa cdr3_nt
. TRBJ2-2 TRBV19 . CASSIDVGAVGELFF TGTGCCAGTAGTATAGATGTGGGGGCCGTCGGGGAGCTGTTTTTT
. TRBJ2-2 TRBV12-3/TRBV12-4 . CASSQIPGELLF TGTGCCAGCAGCCAAATCCCCGGGGAGCTGCTTTTT
TRBD1 TRBJ2-3 TRBV9 . CASSVAGGKTDTQYF TGTGCCAGCAGCGTAGCAGGGGGCAAAACAGATACGCAGTATTTT
. TRBJ2-7 TRBV6-5 many CASSFRQPEVPYEQYF TGTGCCAGCAGTTTTCGACAGCCGGAAGTACCCTACGAGCAGTACTTC
TRBD2 TRBJ2-1 TRBV11-3 . CASSISGGAGEQFF TGTGCCAGCAGCATTAGCGGGGGGGCAGGTGAGCAGTTCTTC
TRBD1 TRBJ2-7 TRBV4-1 many CASSQESSQGALYEQYF TGCGCCAGCAGCCAAGAGTCGTCCCAGGGGGCCCTCTACGAGCAGTACTTC
TRBD1 TRBJ1-4 TRBV20-1 many CSAFNHRDRETNEKLFF TGCAGTGCTTTTAACCACCGGGACAGGGAAACTAATGAAAAACTGTTTTTT
. TRBJ2-7 TRBV7-2 . CASSFWQGTYEQYF TGTGCCAGCAGCTTTTGGCAGGGCACCTACGAGCAGTACTTC
TRBD2 TRBJ2-7 TRBV29-1 few CSVATGTSGSFYEQYF TGCAGCGTTGCAACCGGGACTAGCGGGAGTTTCTACGAGCAGTACTTC
TRBD1 TRBJ1-1 TRBV6-5 . CASRYGTVSTEAFF TGTGCCAGCCGATACGGGACAGTAAGTACTGAAGCTTTCTTT
. TRBJ1-1 TRBV19 many CASSIASAPNTEAFF TGTGCCAGTAGTATAGCTTCCGCCCCGAACACTGAAGCTTTCTTT
TRBD1 TRBJ2-2 TRBV19 . CASSIVPGTANTGELFF TGTGCCAGTAGTATAGTTCCTGGGACAGCCAACACCGGGGAGCTGTTTTTT
TRBD2 TRBJ2-1 TRBV7-3 . CASSSGVAGFDEQFF TGTGCCAGCAGCTCGGGAGTAGCGGGATTTGATGAGCAGTTCTTC
. TRBJ2-2 TRBV9 . CASSVARLGTGELFF TGTGCCAGCAGCGTAGCTAGGCTGGGCACCGGGGAGCTGTTTTTT
. TRBJ2-7 TRBV20-1 . CSARVRPLNEQYF TGCAGTGCTAGAGTCCGACCCCTCAACGAGCAGTACTTC
. TRBJ2-7 TRBV11-2 many CASALILRASEQYF TGTGCCAGCGCCTTAATCCTAAGGGCCAGCGAGCAGTACTTC
TRBD2 TRBJ2-1 TRBV10-3 . CAISGLGTSGLNEQFF TGTGCCATCAGTGGCCTCGGGACTAGCGGCCTCAATGAGCAGTTCTTC
. TRBJ2-3 TRBV4-3 many CASSQDWGASDTQYF TGCGCCAGCAGCCAAGATTGGGGTGCGTCAGATACGCAGTATTTT
. TRBJ2-7 TRBV27 many CASSGDTAAYEQYF TGTGCCAGCAGTGGGGACACCGCTGCCTACGAGCAGTACTTC
. TRBJ2-7 TRBV4-1 . CASALEGGLPTYEQYF TGCGCCAGCGCCCTAGAGGGAGGTTTACCAACCTACGAGCAGTACTTC
. TRBJ2-7 TRBV27 . CASSLGTSEIYVQYF TGTGCCAGCAGTTTAGGGACCAGTGAGATCTACGTGCAGTACTTC
. TRBJ2-7 TRBV12-3/TRBV12-4 many CASSSSWEQYF TGTGCCAGCAGTTCCTCTTGGGAGCAGTACTTC
. TRBJ1-1 TRBV28 few CARSLWGGIEAFF TGTGCCCGCAGTTTATGGGGCGGGATTGAAGCTTTCTTT
. TRBJ2-7 TRBV20-1 many CSARGPAGPLDEQYF TGCAGTGCTAGAGGTCCGGCCGGGCCCCTCGACGAGCAGTACTTC
. TRBJ2-7 TRBV20-1 many CSAADTSSYEQYF TGCAGTGCTGCTGACACGAGCTCCTACGAGCAGTACTTC
TRBD2 TRBJ2-7 TRBV7-9 many CASSLTMDSGGLEQYF TGTGCCAGCAGCTTGACTATGGATAGCGGGGGTCTCGAGCAGTACTTC
. TRBJ2-7 TRBV2 many CASSVGAGMMYEQYF TGTGCCAGCAGTGTTGGTGCAGGGATGATGTACGAGCAGTACTTC
TRBD1 TRBJ2-2 TRBV20-1 . CSARDTGTVTGELFF TGCAGTGCTAGAGATACGGGGACAGTGACCGGGGAGCTGTTTTTT
. TRBJ2-2 TRBV7-6 many CASSLDHNTGELFF TGTGCCAGCAGCTTAGACCACAACACCGGGGAGCTGTTTTTT
. TRBJ2-1 TRBV4-2 many CASSPSLATYNEQFF TGTGCCAGCAGCCCAAGTCTAGCGACTTACAATGAGCAGTTCTTC
. TRBJ2-3 TRBV7-9 many CASSLYGGLGTDTQYF TGTGCCAGCAGCTTATATGGGGGCTTGGGCACAGATACGCAGTATTTT
. TRBJ1-1 TRBV7-9 many CASSLGEGSGTEAFF TGTGCCAGCAGCTTGGGTGAGGGATCTGGCACTGAAGCTTTCTTT
. TRBJ2-2 TRBV4-3 . CASSRDRTDTGELFF TGCGCCAGCAGCCGAGACAGGACGGACACCGGGGAGCTGTTTTTT
TRBD2 TRBJ2-7 TRBV20-1 few CSASNPGTSGGEQYF TGCAGTGCTAGTAACCCCGGGACTAGCGGGGGGGAGCAGTACTTC
TRBD2 TRBJ2-5 TRBV20-1 few CSAAQLAGRYQETQYF TGCAGTGCCGCACAATTAGCGGGGAGGTACCAAGAGACCCAGTACTTC
. TRBJ2-7 TRBV19 few CASSPDGRSYEQYF TGTGCCAGTAGCCCGGACGGTCGCTCCTACGAGCAGTACTTC
. TRBJ2-7 TRBV2 many CASSEVVGASYEQYF TGTGCCAGCAGTGAAGTGGTAGGGGCCTCCTACGAGCAGTACTTC
TRBD1 TRBJ2-1 TRBV27 many CASSKPGQGNYEQFF TGTGCCAGCAGCAAACCGGGACAGGGGAACTATGAGCAGTTCTTC
. TRBJ2-7 TRBV7-9 . CAGSLAAAYEQYF TGTGCCGGCAGCTTAGCGGCAGCCTACGAGCAGTACTTC
. TRBJ2-1 TRBV19 few CASSIGAIKFF TGTGCCAGTAGTATCGGCGCGATCAAGTTCTTC
. TRBJ1-4 TRBV6-5 many CASRSNPTDFNEKLFF TGTGCCAGCAGATCCAACCCGACAGACTTTAATGAAAAACTGTTTTTT
TRBD1 TRBJ2-7 TRBV5-1 many CASSSWTGVYEQYF TGCGCCAGCAGCTCCTGGACAGGGGTCTACGAGCAGTACTTC
. TRBJ2-6 TRBV19 . CASSSRNSGANVLTF TGTGCCAGTAGTTCCCGCAACTCTGGGGCCAACGTCCTGACTTTC
. TRBJ1-1 TRBV5-8 . CASRSAPGLEAFF TGTGCCAGCAGGAGCGCTCCGGGGCTAGAAGCTTTCTTT
TRBD1 TRBJ1-5 TRBV4-3 many CASSQGTGGLPQHF TGCGCCAGCAGCCAAGGGACAGGGGGATTGCCCCAGCATTTT
TRBD2 TRBJ2-1 TRBV19 . CASSIVASGNEQFF TGTGCCAGTAGTATAGTTGCTAGCGGGAATGAGCAGTTCTTC
. TRBJ2-7 TRBV18 . CASSMSADKTYEQYF TGTGCCAGCTCAATGTCAGCGGACAAAACCTACGAGCAGTACTTC
TRBD2 TRBJ2-7 TRBV29-1 many CSVPAPAGVSYEQYF TGCAGCGTCCCCGCCCCAGCGGGGGTCTCCTACGAGCAGTACTTC
TRBD1 TRBJ2-3 TRBV29-1 many CSVVTGMGADTQYF TGCAGCGTTGTGACAGGGATGGGGGCAGATACGCAGTATTTT
. TRBJ2-1 TRBV12-3/TRBV12-4 many CASSSSRVYNEQFF TGTGCCAGCAGTTCTTCCAGGGTCTACAATGAGCAGTTCTTC
TRBD2 TRBJ2-7 TRBV20-1 many CSARPKWAGGFVYEQYF TGCAGTGCTAGACCCAAGTGGGCGGGGGGTTTCGTCTACGAGCAGTACTTC